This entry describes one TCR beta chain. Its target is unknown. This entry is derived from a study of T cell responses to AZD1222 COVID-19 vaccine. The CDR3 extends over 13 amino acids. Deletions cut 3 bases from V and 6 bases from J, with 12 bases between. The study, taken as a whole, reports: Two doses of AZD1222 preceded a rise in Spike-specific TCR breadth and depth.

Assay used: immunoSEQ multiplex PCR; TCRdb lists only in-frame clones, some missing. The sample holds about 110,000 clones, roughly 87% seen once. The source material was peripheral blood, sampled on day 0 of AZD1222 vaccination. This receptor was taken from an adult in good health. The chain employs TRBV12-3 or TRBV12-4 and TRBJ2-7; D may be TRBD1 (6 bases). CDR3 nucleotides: TGTGCCAGCAGTTTCAACAGGGTCGGCGAGCAGTACTTC. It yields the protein CASSFNRVGEQYF.